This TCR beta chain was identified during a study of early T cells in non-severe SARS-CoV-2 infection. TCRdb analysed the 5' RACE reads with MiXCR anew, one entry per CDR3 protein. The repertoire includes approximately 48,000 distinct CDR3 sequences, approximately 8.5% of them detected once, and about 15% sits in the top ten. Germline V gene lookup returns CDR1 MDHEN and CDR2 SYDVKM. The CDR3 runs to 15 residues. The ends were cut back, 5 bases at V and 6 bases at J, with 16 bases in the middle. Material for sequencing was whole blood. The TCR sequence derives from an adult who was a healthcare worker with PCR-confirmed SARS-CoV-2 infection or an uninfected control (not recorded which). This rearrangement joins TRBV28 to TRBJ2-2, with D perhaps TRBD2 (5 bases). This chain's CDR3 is CASSTRGTRSGELFF. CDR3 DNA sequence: TGTGCCAGCAGTACCCGAGGCACTAGATCCGGGGAGCTGTTTTTT.